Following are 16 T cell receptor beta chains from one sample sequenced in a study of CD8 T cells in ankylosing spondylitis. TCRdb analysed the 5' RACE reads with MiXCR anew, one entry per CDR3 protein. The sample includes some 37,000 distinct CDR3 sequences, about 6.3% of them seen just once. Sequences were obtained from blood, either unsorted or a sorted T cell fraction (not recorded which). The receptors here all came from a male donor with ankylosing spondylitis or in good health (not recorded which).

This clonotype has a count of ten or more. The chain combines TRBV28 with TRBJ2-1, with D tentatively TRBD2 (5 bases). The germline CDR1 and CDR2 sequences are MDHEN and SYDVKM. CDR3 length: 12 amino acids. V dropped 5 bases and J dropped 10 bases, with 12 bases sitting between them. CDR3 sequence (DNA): TGTGCCAGCAGTCTAGCCCTCGGGGAGCAGTTCTTC. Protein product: CASSLALGEQFF.

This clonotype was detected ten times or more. The CDR3, as DNA: TGCGCCAGCCGCGGTCTTAATCTAGCGGGAGGGCCGTTCTCCTACAATGAGCAGTTCTTC. Translated, it gives CASRGLNLAGGPFSYNEQFF. This chain uses TRBV5-1 with TRBJ2-1; 12 bases fit TRBD2. Germline lookup yields CDR1 SGHRS and CDR2 YFSETQ. V dropped 7 bases and J dropped 0; count of bases not matched to a gene: 17. The CDR3 is 20 residues long.

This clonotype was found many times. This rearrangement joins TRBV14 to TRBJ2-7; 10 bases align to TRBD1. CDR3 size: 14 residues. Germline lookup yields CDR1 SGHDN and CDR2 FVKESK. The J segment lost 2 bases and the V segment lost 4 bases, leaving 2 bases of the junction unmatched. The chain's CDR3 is CASSRTGGAYEQYF. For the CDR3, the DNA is TGTGCCAGCAGCCGGACAGGGGGTGCCTACGAGCAGTACTTC. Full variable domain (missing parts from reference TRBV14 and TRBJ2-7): EAGVTQFPSHSVIEKGQTVTLRCDPISGHDNLYWYRRVMGKEIKFLLHFVKESKQDESGMPNNRFLAERTGGTYSTLKVQPAELEDSGVYFCASSRTGGAYEQYFGPGTRLTVT.

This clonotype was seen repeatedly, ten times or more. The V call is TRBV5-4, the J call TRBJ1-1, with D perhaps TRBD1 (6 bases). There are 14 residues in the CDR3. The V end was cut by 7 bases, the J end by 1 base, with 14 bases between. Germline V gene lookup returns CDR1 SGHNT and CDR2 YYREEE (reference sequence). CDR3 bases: TGTGCCAGCCGCACAGGGCAAGGGAACACTGAAGCTTTCTTT. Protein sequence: CASRTGQGNTEAFF.

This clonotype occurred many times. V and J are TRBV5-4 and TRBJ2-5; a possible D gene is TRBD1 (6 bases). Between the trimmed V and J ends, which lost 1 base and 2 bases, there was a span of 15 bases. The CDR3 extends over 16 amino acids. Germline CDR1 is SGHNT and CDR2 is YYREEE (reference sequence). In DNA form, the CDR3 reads TGTGCCAGCAGCTTGATCGGCAGGGGTGGGCAAGAGACCCAGTACTTC. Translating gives CASSLIGRGGQETQYF. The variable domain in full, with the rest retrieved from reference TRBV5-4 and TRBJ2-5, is ETGVTQSPTHLIKTRGQQVTLRCSSQSGHNTVSWYQQALGQGPQFIFQYYREEENGRGNFPPRFSGLQFPNYSSELNVNALELDDSALYLCASSLIGRGGQETQYFGPGTRLLVL.

Here the CDR3 reads CSAAVKSNQPQHF. In DNA, the CDR3 is TGCAGCGCTGCGGTTAAGTCGAATCAGCCCCAGCATTTT. The chain carries TRBV29-1 and TRBJ1-5; D is undetermined. CDR1 is SQVTM and CDR2 is ANQGSEA in the germline V gene. Trimming pared 7 bases from V and 4 bases from J, leaving 14 bases between. The CDR3 is 13 amino acids.

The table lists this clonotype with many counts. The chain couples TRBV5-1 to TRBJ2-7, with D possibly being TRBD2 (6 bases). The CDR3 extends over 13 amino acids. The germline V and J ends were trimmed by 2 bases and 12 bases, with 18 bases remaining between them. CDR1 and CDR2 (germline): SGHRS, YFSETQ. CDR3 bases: TGCGCCAGCAGCTTTGGGGACTTATCGGTTACGTACTTC. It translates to CASSFGDLSVTYF.

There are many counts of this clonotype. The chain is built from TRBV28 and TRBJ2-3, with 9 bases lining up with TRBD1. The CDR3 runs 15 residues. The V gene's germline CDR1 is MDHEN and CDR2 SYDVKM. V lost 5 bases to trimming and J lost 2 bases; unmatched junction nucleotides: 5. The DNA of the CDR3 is TGTGCCAGCAGTCCACAGGGGGCTAACACAGATACGCAGTATTTT. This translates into CASSPQGANTDTQYF.

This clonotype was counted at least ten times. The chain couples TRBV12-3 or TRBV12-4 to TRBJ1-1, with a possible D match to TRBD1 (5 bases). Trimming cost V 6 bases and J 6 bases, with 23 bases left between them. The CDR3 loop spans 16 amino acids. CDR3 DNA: TGTGCCAGCAGCTTCCTCTCTGGGGGGGGAGAGGCTGAAGCTTTCTTT. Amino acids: CASSFLSGGGEAEAFF.

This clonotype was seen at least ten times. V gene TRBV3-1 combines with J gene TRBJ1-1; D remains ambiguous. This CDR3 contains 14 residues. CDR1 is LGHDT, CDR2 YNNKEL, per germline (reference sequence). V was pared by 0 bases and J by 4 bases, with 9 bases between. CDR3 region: CASSQEPTATEAFF. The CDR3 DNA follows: TGTGCCAGCAGCCAAGAACCAACAGCCACTGAAGCTTTCTTT.

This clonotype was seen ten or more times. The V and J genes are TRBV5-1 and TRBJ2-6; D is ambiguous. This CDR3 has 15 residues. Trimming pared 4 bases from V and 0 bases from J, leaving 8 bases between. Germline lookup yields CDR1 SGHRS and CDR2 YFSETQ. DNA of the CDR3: TGCGCCAGCAGCGAGACGGTCTCTGGGGCCAACGTCCTGACTTTC. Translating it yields CASSETVSGANVLTF.

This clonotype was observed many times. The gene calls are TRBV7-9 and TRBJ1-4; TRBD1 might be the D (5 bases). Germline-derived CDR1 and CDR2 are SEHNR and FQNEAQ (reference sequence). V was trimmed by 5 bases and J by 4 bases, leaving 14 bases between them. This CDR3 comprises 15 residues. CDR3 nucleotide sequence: TGTGCCAGCAGCGGGGGGACGGCTTTTAATGAAAAACTGTTTTTT. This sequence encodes CASSGGTAFNEKLFF.

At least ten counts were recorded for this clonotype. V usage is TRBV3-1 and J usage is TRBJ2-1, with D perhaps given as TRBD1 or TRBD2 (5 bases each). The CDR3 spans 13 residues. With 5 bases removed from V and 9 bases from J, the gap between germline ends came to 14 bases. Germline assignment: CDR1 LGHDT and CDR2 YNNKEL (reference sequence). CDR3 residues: CASSGGSGREQFF. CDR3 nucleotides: TGTGCCAGCAGCGGGGGTAGTGGTCGTGAGCAGTTCTTC.

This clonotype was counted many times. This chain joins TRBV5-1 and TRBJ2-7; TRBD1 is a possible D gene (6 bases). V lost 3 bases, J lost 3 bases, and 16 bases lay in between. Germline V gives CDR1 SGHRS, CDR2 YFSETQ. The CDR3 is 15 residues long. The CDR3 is CASSYLGAGYYEQYF. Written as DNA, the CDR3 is TGCGCCAGCAGCTACCTGGGGGCGGGTTACTACGAGCAGTACTTC.

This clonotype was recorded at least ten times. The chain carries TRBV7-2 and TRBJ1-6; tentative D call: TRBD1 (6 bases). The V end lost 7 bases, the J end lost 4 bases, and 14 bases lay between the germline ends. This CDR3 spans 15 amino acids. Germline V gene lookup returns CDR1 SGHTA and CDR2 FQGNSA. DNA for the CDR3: TGTGCCAGCATCTTGGACAGATCTTATAATTCACCCCTCCACTTT. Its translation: CASILDRSYNSPLHF.

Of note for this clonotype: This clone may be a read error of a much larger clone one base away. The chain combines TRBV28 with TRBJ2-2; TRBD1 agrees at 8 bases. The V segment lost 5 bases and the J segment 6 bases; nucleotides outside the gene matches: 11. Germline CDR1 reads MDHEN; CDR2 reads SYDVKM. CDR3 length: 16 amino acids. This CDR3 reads CASSRDRKGIPGELFF. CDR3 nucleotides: TGTGCCAGCAGTCGGGACAGGAAGGGAATACCCGGGGAGCTGTTTTTT.